This T cell receptor beta chain came from a study of cytomegalovirus exposure and HLA in healthy donors. PCR was performed using 60 Vbeta and 13 Jbeta primers. The method was immunoSEQ multiplex PCR; TCRdb's version includes in-frame clones alone and lacks a portion of them. This table has some 200,000 clones, more than 80% appearing once. On this clone: What it binds is not known.

Study observations and caveats: Analysis was carried out at a later point, and it linked a missense DCLRE1C variant to TCR beta V- and J-gene trimming.

The germline CDR1 and CDR2 sequences are MNHEY and SMNVEV (reference sequence). The junction had 11 bases not matched to a gene; V was cut back by 5 bases and J by 0 bases. The CDR3 has 19 residues. Sequencing was done on a sample of PBMCs. The chain joins TRBV27 to TRBJ2-4; 12 nucleotides match TRBD2. The TCR originated in a woman aged 45-59 years in good health and CMV-seropositive. CDR3 residues: CASSPLGLAGSLAKNIQYF. In DNA, the CDR3 is TGTGCCAGCAGTCCACTAGGACTAGCGGGGAGCCTAGCCAAAAACATTCAGTACTTC.